This entry lists 11 T cell receptor beta chains sequenced from one sample in a study of cytomegalovirus exposure and HLA in healthy donors (dated by TCRdb to the late 2010s). Receptor libraries were prepared by the immunoSEQ multiplex PCR assay. For the multiplex PCR, a mixture combining 60 forward primers for TCR Vbeta segments and 13 reverse primers for TCR Jbeta segments was used. The table was pulled from immuneACCESS by TCRdb, which kept in-frame rearrangements only. Such tables lose some clones; where checked, under half of the loss comes from unresolved V genes, and the rest has no known cause. Within this sample are some 180,000 clones, with over 65% of them counted one time only. The top ten clones comprise roughly 1.5% of the sample. The sample comprised PBMCs. These receptors came from a man between 18 and 29 years old in good health and CMV-seronegative.

The V and J genes are TRBV19 and TRBJ2-3, with 14 bases identical to TRBD2. CDR3 length: 17 residues. Looked up from germline, CDR1 is LNHDA and CDR2 is SQIVND (reference sequence). The V segment lost 4 bases and the J segment 4 bases; nucleotides outside the gene matches: 7. The CDR3 reads CASSTRLAGGNPDTQYF. As DNA, the CDR3 is TGTGCCAGTAGTACCCGACTAGCGGGAGGGAACCCAGATACGCAGTATTTT.

This chain connects TRBV5-1 to TRBJ1-1; D is unresolved. This CDR3 spans 14 amino acids. The germline V gene has CDR1 SGHRS and CDR2 YFSETQ. Trimming cost V 6 bases and J 3 bases, with 15 bases left between them. DNA of the CDR3: TGCGCCAGCACCTGGGGAGGGTCCGACACTGAAGCTTTCTTT. Amino acid sequence: CASTWGGSDTEAFF.

The CDR3 sequence is CASSEPGQGRAGETQYF. The DNA for the CDR3 is TGTGCCAGCAGTGAGCCGGGACAGGGGAGGGCCGGGGAGACCCAGTACTTC. The chain is built from TRBV6-1 and TRBJ2-5; 10 positions match TRBD1. Germline-derived CDR1 and CDR2 are MNHNS and SASEGT. Trimming cost V 3 bases and J 5 bases; bases outside gene matches: 12. The CDR3 has 17 amino acids.

This clone was detected a few times. This rearrangement joins TRBV7-2 to TRBJ2-5, with 10 bases matching TRBD2. Germline-derived CDR1 and CDR2 are SGHTA and FQGNSA. The CDR3 contains 16 residues. Unmatched junction bases numbered 4, after V lost 2 bases and J lost 1 base. CDR3 sequence reads: CASSLIAGGSQETQYF. In DNA form, the CDR3 reads TGTGCCAGCAGCTTAATAGCGGGAGGATCCCAAGAGACCCAGTACTTC. Based on the CDR3 plus reference TRBV7-2 and TRBJ2-5, the full variable domain is GAGVSQSPSNKVTEKGKDVELRCDPISGHTALYWYRQSLGQGLEFLIYFQGNSAPDKSGLPSDRFSAERTGGSVSTLTIQRTQQEDSAVYLCASSLIAGGSQETQYFGPGTRLLVL.

This clone was seen a handful of times. The same CDR3 can be traced to other DNA sequences in this sample. This chain connects TRBV15 to TRBJ1-1; TRBD1 aligns across 12 bases. Germline V gives CDR1 LNHNV, CDR2 YYDKDF (reference sequence). After removal of 0 bases from V and 5 bases from J, the junction contained 7 bases not matched to a gene. The CDR3 has 17 residues. The CDR3 nucleotides are TGTGCCACCAGCAGAGAAGGGACAGGGGGCAGGAGGACTGAAGCTTTCTTT. Translated: CATSREGTGGRRTEAFF.

This chain uses TRBV7-9 with TRBJ1-5; TRBD1 might be the D (6 bases). The V end lost 3 bases, the J end lost 7 bases, and 13 bases lay between the germline ends. The CDR3 is 14 residues long. Germline V gives CDR1 SEHNR, CDR2 FQNEAQ (reference sequence). The DNA of the CDR3 is TGTGCCAGCAGCTTGGCGGGGGGCGGGCAGCCCCAGCATTTT. Its protein product is CASSLAGGGQPQHF.

The gene calls are TRBV12-5 and TRBJ2-2; TRBD2 agrees at 7 bases. CDR1 and CDR2 (germline): LGHNT, FRNRAP. V was pared by 6 bases and J by 0 bases, with 10 bases of the junction left unmatched. CDR3 length: 17 residues. The chain's CDR3 is CASGYRTGGSNTGELFF. CDR3 in DNA: TGTGCTAGTGGCTACCGTACGGGGGGTTCGAACACCGGGGAGCTGTTTTTT.

With respect to this clone: Relative to the germline gene, one junction end is altered; a read error may explain this. The chain is built from TRBV7-7 and TRBJ2-5, with D unresolved. This CDR3 has 13 amino acids. CDR1 SSHAT and CDR2 FNYEAQ come from the germline V gene (reference sequence). The chain's CDR3 is CASSPSVTETQYF. CDR3 DNA sequence: TGTGCTAGCAGCCCCTCAGTAACAGAGACCCAGTACTTC.

This chain joins TRBV9 and TRBJ1-1, with D unclear. Germline lookup yields CDR1 SGDLS and CDR2 YYNGEE. The CDR3 runs 13 residues. The ends were cut back, 0 bases at V and 1 base at J, with 4 bases in the middle. The CDR3 coding sequence is TGTGCCAGCAGCGTAGAAGCGAACACTGAAGCTTTCTTT. This encodes CASSVEANTEAFF.

This chain uses TRBV30 with TRBJ2-3, with 14 bases fitting TRBD2. This CDR3 is built from 14 residues. V lost 3 bases, J lost 4 bases, and 0 bases stayed unmatched. Germline assignment: CDR1 GTSNPN and CDR2 SVGIG (reference sequence). The chain's CDR3 is CAWRTSGGADTQYF. The CDR3 DNA follows: TGTGCCTGGAGGACTAGCGGGGGGGCAGATACGCAGTATTTT.

The CDR3 DNA follows: TGTGCCAGCACCACTGACAGTATTAACACTGAAGCTTTCTTT. Protein: CASTTDSINTEAFF. The gene calls are TRBV6-5 and TRBJ1-1; possible D gene TRBD1, 5 bases. Germline lookup yields CDR1 MNHEY and CDR2 SVGAGI. V lost 7 bases, J lost 2 bases, and 14 bases lay in between. This CDR3 has 14 amino acids.